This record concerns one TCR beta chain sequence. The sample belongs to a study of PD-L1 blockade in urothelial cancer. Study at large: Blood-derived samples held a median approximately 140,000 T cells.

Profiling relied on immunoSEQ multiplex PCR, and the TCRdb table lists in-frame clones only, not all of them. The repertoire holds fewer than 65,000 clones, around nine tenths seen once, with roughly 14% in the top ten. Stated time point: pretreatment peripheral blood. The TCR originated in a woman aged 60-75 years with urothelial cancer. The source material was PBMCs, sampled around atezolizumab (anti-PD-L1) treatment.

The CDR3 loop reads CATSPDRGHTQPQHF. The CDR3 DNA sequence: TGTGCCACCTCTCCGGACAGGGGGCATACTCAGCCCCAGCATTTT. This sequence joins TRBV6-6 and TRBJ1-5, with 11 bases aligning to TRBD1. CDR1 is MNHNY, CDR2 SVGAGI, per germline (reference sequence). The trim removed 10 bases at V and 6 bases at J, leaving 11 bases unmatched. This CDR3 is 15 amino acids long.